A single sample gave rise to the 6 T cell receptor beta chains below, sequenced in a study of vaccination effects on CD4 cells after COVID-19. Their antigen targets remain unknown. Profiled with immunoSEQ multiplex PCR; TCRdb holds only in-frame clones, not every one. Of over 30,000 clones in the sample, 55% to 75% are singletons; the top ten hold more than 20%. Antigen-specific CD4+ T cells were first expanded with viral peptide pools by the ViraFEST assay and only then sequenced. Culturing for around 10 days preceded CD4+ T cell isolation. The healthy vaccine recipients, who had no prior SARS-CoV-2 infection, showed negative nucleocapsid antibodies. Here the sequenced sample was CD4+ T cells from PBMCs cultured with SARS-CoV-2 spike peptides, taken before COVID-19 vaccination. These receptor sequences come from a human donor who received a COVID-19 vaccine.

The rearrangement links TRBV28 to TRBJ2-5; 7 bases align to TRBD2. CDR1 and CDR2 from the germline V gene are MDHEN and SYDVKM. Trimming removed 5 bases from V and 5 bases from J; junction bases left unmatched: 14. The CDR3 runs to 16 residues. The CDR3: CASSPVRTSSRETQYF. The CDR3 DNA sequence: TGTGCCAGCAGTCCCGTCCGGACTAGTTCGCGCGAGACCCAGTACTTC. Complete variable domain (other parts from reference TRBV28 and TRBJ2-5): DVKVTQSSRYLVKRTGEKVFLECVQDMDHENMFWYRQDPGLGLRLIYFSYDVKMKEKGDIPEGYSVSREKKERFSLILESASTNQTSMYLCASSPVRTSSRETQYFGPGTRLLVL.

The CDR3 region is CASSSDDRDEKLFF. The CDR3 bases are TGTGCCAGCAGCTCGGACGACAGGGATGAAAAACTGTTTTTT. V usage is TRBV11-3 and J usage is TRBJ1-4; 7 nucleotides agree with TRBD1. The CDR3 has 14 amino acids. Germline lookup yields CDR1 SGHNT and CDR2 YENEEA. Trimming took 4 bases from V and 6 from J; bases not matched to a gene: 5.

This clone was seen only a few times. This sequence joins TRBV5-1 and TRBJ2-2; a weak D match, TRBD1 (7 bases). The V gene's germline CDR1 is SGHRS and CDR2 YFSETQ. Trimming pared 1 base from V and 4 bases from J, leaving 11 bases between. The CDR3 length is 15 residues. CDR3 sequence: CASSLTGDSTGELFF. As DNA, the CDR3 is TGCGCCAGCAGCTTGACAGGGGACTCCACCGGGGAGCTGTTTTTT.

This clone is deemed medium-sized. Other DNA sequences in the same sample also yield this CDR3. CDR3 loop: CASSLGSNQPQHF. The CDR3 coding sequence is TGTGCCAGCAGTTTGGGTAGCAATCAGCCCCAGCATTTT. The V and J genes are TRBV12-3 or TRBV12-4 and TRBJ1-5; D remains unclear. Between the trimmed V and J ends, which lost 3 bases and 0 bases, there was a span of 3 bases. CDR3 size: 13 residues.

The chain recombines TRBV11-2 with TRBJ1-1, with D unclear. The CDR3 length is 19 residues. V lost 0 bases, J lost 0 bases, and 20 bases lay in between. Germline V lookup: CDR1 SGHAT, CDR2 FQNNGV. The CDR3 region is CASSLDWYEGWGMNTEAFF. CDR3 DNA: TGTGCCAGCAGCTTAGATTGGTATGAGGGCTGGGGAATGAACACTGAAGCTTTCTTT.

V is TRBV27 and J is TRBJ2-3; D is ambiguous. Germline V gives CDR1 MNHEY, CDR2 SMNVEV (reference sequence). The CDR3 runs 15 residues. The V gene lost 6 bases and the J gene lost 0 bases, with 13 bases spanning the gap. Written as DNA, the CDR3 is TGTGCCAGCAGCGATATAAACCCTAGCACAGATACGCAGTATTTT. Protein product: CASSDINPSTDTQYF.